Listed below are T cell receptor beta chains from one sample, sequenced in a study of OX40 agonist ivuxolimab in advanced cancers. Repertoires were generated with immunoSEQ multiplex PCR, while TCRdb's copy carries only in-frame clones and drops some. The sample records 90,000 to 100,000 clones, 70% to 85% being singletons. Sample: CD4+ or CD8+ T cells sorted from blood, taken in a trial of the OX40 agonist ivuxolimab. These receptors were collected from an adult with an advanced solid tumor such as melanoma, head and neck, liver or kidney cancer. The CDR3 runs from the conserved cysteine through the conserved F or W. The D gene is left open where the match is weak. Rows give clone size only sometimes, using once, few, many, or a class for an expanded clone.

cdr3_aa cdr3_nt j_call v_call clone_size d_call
CASSFRGAGETQYF TGTGCCAGCAGCTTCCGAGGGGCTGGGGAGACCCAGTACTTC TRBJ2-5 TRBV7-2 - -
CASSLGGHTYGYTF TGTGCCAGCAGCTTAGGGGGACACACCTATGGCTACACCTTC TRBJ1-2 TRBV7-8 few -
CASSKGIGQLGNHGYTF TGTGCCAGCAGCAAAGGGATAGGACAGTTGGGTAACCATGGCTACACCTTC TRBJ1-2 TRBV5-4 - -
CASSLPGGVNTEAFF TGTGCCAGCAGTCTACCCGGAGGGGTGAACACTGAAGCTTTCTTT TRBJ1-1 TRBV28 - -
CASSFYDRGYSTNEKLFF TGTGCCAGCAGCTTTTACGACAGGGGTTATTCGACTAATGAAAAACTGTTTTTT TRBJ1-4 TRBV7-8 - TRBD1
CASSLHGNEQFF TGTGCCAGCAGCCTCCACGGGAATGAGCAGTTCTTC TRBJ2-1 TRBV11-1 - -
CASSQEVWGSELFF TGTGCCAGCAGCCAAGAAGTATGGGGATCGGAGCTGTTTTTT TRBJ2-2 TRBV14 - -
CASSPQRSGNQPQHF TGTGCCAGCAGCCCACAGAGGAGTGGCAATCAGCCCCAGCATTTT TRBJ1-5 TRBV6-5 once -
CASRESNQPQHF TGTGCCAGCCGGGAGAGCAATCAGCCCCAGCATTTT TRBJ1-5 TRBV28 once -
CASSEPSSGNTIYF TGTGCCAGCAGTGAACCCAGCTCTGGAAACACCATATATTTT TRBJ1-3 TRBV6-1 - -
CASSLGGTSGSLNEQYF TGTGCCAGCAGCTTAGGTGGGACTAGCGGGAGTCTTAACGAGCAGTACTTC TRBJ2-7 TRBV7-2 - TRBD2
CASSLDRFNSPLHF TGTGCCAGTAGCCTCGACAGGTTCAATTCACCCCTCCACTTT TRBJ1-6 TRBV19 - -
CASSTDRLNNEKLFF TGTGCCAGTAGTACCGACCGACTGAACAATGAAAAACTGTTTTTT TRBJ1-4 TRBV19 - -
CASSLIYEQYF TGTGCCAGCAGCTTAATTTACGAGCAGTACTTC TRBJ2-7 TRBV7-7 - -
CASSERRGRGYGYTF TGTGCCAGCAGTGAACGCCGGGGCAGGGGCTATGGCTACACCTTC TRBJ1-2 TRBV2 few -
CASSPRGYEQYF TGTGCCAGCAGCCCTAGGGGCTACGAGCAGTACTTC TRBJ2-7 TRBV7-9 once -
CASSKGQQETQYF TGTGCCAGCAGCAAGGGCCAGCAAGAGACCCAGTACTTC TRBJ2-5 TRBV11-2 - -
CASFRGLGETQYF TGTGCCAGCTTTCGGGGGCTCGGAGAGACCCAGTACTTC TRBJ2-5 TRBV5-6 - -
CASSPRQGGKNIQYF TGTGCCAGCTCACCTAGACAGGGAGGCAAAAACATTCAGTACTTC TRBJ2-4 TRBV18 - -